This entry concerns a single TCR beta chain. As yet, its antigen is unknown. Germline V gives CDR1 GTSNPN, CDR2 SVGIG (reference sequence). The V segment lost 2 bases and the J segment 6 bases; nucleotides outside the gene matches: 7. There are 14 residues in the CDR3. This sample was taken from a study of T cells in localized non-small cell lung cancer. Overall study findings and caveats: In uninvolved adjacent lung, T cell clonality reached its highest value, exceeding tumor.

This table comes from immunoSEQ multiplex PCR, and its TCRdb copy is limited to in-frame clones, with some not included. The sample records tens of thousands of clones, about 84% being singletons. This chain uses TRBV30 with TRBJ2-1; 7 bases fit TRBD1. The material sequenced was peripheral blood, taken before any cancer treatment. The TCR sequence derives from a female donor older than 55 with stage I lung adenocarcinoma. As DNA, the CDR3 is TGTGCCTGGAGTCACAGGGGATGGGTCAATGAGCAGTTCTTC. Residues: CAWSHRGWVNEQFF. The whole variable domain, filled in from reference TRBV30 and TRBJ2-1, reads SQTIHQWPATLVQPVGSPLSLECTVEGTSNPNLYWYRQAAGRGLQLLFYSVGIGQISSEVPQNLSASRPQDRQFILSSKKLLLSDSGFYLCAWSHRGWVNEQFFGPGTRLTVL.